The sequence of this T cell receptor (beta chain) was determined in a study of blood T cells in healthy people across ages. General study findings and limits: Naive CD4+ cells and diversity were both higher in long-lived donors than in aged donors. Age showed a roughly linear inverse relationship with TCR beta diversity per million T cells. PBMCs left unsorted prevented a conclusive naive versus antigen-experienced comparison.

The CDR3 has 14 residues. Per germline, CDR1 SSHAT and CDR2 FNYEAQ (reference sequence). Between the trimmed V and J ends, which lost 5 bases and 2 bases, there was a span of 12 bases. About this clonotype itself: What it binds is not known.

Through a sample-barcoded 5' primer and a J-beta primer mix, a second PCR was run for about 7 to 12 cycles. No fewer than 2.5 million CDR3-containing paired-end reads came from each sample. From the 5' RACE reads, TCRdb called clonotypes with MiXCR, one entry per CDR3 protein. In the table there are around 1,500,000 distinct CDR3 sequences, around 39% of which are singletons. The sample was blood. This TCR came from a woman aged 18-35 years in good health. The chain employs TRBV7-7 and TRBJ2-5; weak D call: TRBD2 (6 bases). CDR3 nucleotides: TGTGCCAGCAGCCTATACGGGAGTCAAGAGACCCAGTACTTC. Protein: CASSLYGSQETQYF.